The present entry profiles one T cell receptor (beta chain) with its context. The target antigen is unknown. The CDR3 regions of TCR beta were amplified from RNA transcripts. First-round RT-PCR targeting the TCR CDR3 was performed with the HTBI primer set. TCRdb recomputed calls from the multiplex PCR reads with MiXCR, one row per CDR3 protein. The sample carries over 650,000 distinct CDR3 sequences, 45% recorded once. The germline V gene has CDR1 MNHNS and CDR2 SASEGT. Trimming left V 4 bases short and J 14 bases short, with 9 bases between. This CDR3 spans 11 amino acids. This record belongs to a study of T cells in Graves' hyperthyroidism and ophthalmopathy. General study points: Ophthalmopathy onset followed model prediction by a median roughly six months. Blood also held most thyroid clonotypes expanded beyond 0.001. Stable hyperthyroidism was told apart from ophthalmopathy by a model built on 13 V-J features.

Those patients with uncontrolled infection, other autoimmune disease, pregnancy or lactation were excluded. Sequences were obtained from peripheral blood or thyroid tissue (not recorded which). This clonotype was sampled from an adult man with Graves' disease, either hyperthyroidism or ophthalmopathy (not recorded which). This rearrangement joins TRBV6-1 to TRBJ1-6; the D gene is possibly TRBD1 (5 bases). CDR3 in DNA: TGTGCCAGCAGTGCTCGGGGGTCCCTCCACTTT. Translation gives CASSARGSLHF.